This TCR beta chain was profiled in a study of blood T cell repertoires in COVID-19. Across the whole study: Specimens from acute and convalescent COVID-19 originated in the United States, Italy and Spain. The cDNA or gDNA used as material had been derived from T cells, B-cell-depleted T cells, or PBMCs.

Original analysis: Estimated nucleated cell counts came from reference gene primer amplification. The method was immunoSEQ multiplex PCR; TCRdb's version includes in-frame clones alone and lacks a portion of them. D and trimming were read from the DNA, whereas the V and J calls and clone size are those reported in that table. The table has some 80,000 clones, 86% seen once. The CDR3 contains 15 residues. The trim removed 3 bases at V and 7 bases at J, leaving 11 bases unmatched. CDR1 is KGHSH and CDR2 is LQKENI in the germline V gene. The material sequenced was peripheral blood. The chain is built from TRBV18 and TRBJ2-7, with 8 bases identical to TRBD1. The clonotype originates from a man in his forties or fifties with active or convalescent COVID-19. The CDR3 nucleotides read TGTGCCAGCTCACCTTCGACAGGGGTTGCGGGGGAGCAGTACTTC. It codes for CASSPSTGVAGEQYF.